Each of the 14 T cell receptor beta chains below was sequenced from the same sample in a study of blood T cells in healthy people across ages. Combining a sample-barcoded 5' primer with a J-beta primer mix, a second PCR ran for roughly 6 to 12 cycles. TCRdb recomputed calls from the 5' RACE reads with MiXCR, one row per CDR3 protein. The sample carries some 780,000 distinct CDR3 sequences, about 56% recorded once. The source material was blood. Receptors originate from a man aged 40-49 years in good health.

This clonotype was seen a handful of times. V gene TRBV9 combines with J gene TRBJ2-1; the D gene could be TRBD1 or TRBD2 (5 bases each). V was trimmed by 0 bases and J by 8 bases, leaving 18 bases between them. CDR1 SGDLS and CDR2 YYNGEE come from the germline V gene. The CDR3 is 16 residues long. The CDR3 reads CASSVGGSRVRDEQFF. CDR3 bases: TGTGCCAGCAGCGTAGGGGGGAGTCGAGTCCGCGATGAGCAGTTCTTC. The entire variable domain, with the rest obtained from reference TRBV9 and TRBJ2-1, is as follows: DSGVTQTPKHLITATGQRVTLRCSPRSGDLSVYWYQQSLDQGLQFLIQYYNGEERAKGNILERFSAQQFPDLHSELNLSSLELGDSALYFCASSVGGSRVRDEQFFGPGTRLTVL.

The V call is TRBV9, the J call TRBJ1-2, with D tentatively TRBD1 (5 bases). The CDR3 has 14 residues. Trimming pared 0 bases from V and 6 bases from J, leaving 12 bases between. Germline values: CDR1 SGDLS, CDR2 YYNGEE. The CDR3 protein is CASSVEQGGDGYTF. As DNA, the CDR3 is TGTGCCAGCAGCGTAGAGCAGGGAGGCGATGGCTACACCTTC. The complete variable domain, with remaining parts taken from reference TRBV9 and TRBJ1-2, reads DSGVTQTPKHLITATGQRVTLRCSPRSGDLSVYWYQQSLDQGLQFLIQYYNGEERAKGNILERFSAQQFPDLHSELNLSSLELGDSALYFCASSVEQGGDGYTFGSGTRLTVV.

The rearrangement links TRBV24-1 to TRBJ2-1; either TRBD1 or TRBD2 may supply D (5 bases each). CDR1 and CDR2 from the germline V gene are KGHDR and SFDVKD. This CDR3 spans 13 amino acids. The V end lost 4 bases, the J end lost 13 bases, and 16 bases lay between the germline ends. The CDR3 loop reads CATSDYPGRAQFF. The CDR3 DNA sequence: TGTGCCACCAGTGACTATCCGGGACGAGCTCAGTTCTTC.

This rearrangement joins TRBV7-2 to TRBJ2-5, with D uncertain. This CDR3 is built from 14 residues. Trimming pared 5 bases from V and 0 bases from J, leaving 10 bases between. CDR1 is SGHTA and CDR2 is FQGNSA in the germline V gene. CDR3 residues: CASSRQLNQETQYF. The CDR3 nucleotides read TGTGCCAGCAGCCGGCAACTCAACCAAGAGACCCAGTACTTC.

The chain employs TRBV7-8 and TRBJ2-1; 8 nucleotides agree with TRBD2. The V segment lost 5 bases and the J segment 9 bases; nucleotides outside the gene matches: 27. Germline-derived CDR1 and CDR2 are SGHVS and FQNEAQ. This CDR3 region has 20 residues. The CDR3 bases are TGTGCCAGCAGCACGCGAACACGGATCGGGGGGGCCCAACCGATCACTGAGCAGTTCTTC. It encodes CASSTRTRIGGAQPITEQFF.

The chain employs TRBV29-1 and TRBJ1-3, with D possibly TRBD1 on 5 matching bases. Germline V CDR1 and CDR2: SQVTM, ANQGSEA. This CDR3 has 11 residues. Trimming cost V 6 bases and J 7 bases, with 10 bases left between them. The CDR3 protein is CSVGDGNTIYF. The CDR3 bases are TGCAGCGTCGGGGACGGGAACACCATATATTTT.

This chain uses TRBV11-2 with TRBJ2-7; D remains unclear. The DNA end lines up better with TRBJ2-4; the J call may be wrong. The length of the CDR3 is 14 residues. The V gene's germline CDR1 is SGHAT and CDR2 FQNNGV. The CDR3 spells CASSLAGWPNIQYF. In DNA, the CDR3 is TGTGCCAGCAGCTTAGCGGGCTGGCCGAACATTCAGTACTTC.

This chain connects TRBV20-1 to TRBJ2-3, with D possibly TRBD2 on 5 matching bases. Trimming took off 0 bases at V and 2 bases at J, with 9 bases between the two ends. CDR1 and CDR2 (germline): DFQATT, SNEGSKA (reference sequence). CDR3 length: 14 residues. CDR3 bases: TGCAGTGCTAGAGATCTAGCTTTCACAGATACGCAGTATTTT. Protein sequence: CSARDLAFTDTQYF.

In DNA, the CDR3 is TGTGCCAGCAGTGTCGGGACAGGGGGCGATGAGCAGTACTTC. It encodes CASSVGTGGDEQYF. The gene calls are TRBV6-4 and TRBJ2-5; TRBD1 matches 12 bases. V was pared by 4 bases and J by 11 bases, with 8 bases of the junction left unmatched. The CDR3 loop spans 14 amino acids. The germline V gene has CDR1 MRHNA and CDR2 SNTAGT.

The chain has TRBV27 and TRBJ2-3; TRBD1 aligns across 10 bases. Per the germline V gene, CDR1 is MNHEY and CDR2 is SMNVEV (reference sequence). The CDR3 sequence is 18 residues long. Trimming at V came to 5 bases and at J to 4 bases, leaving 15 bases not matched to a gene. The CDR3 loop reads CASSTLPPTGGFADTQYF. CDR3 bases: TGTGCCAGCAGTACCCTACCACCGACAGGGGGCTTTGCAGATACGCAGTATTTT.

The J gene is TRBJ2-3, the V gene TRBV20-1; 11 bases align to TRBD2. CDR3 length: 14 amino acids. Germline lookup yields CDR1 DFQATT and CDR2 SNEGSKA (reference sequence). V shed 6 bases, J shed 3 bases, and the junction held 5 bases outside the gene matches. In DNA form, the CDR3 reads TGCAGTGCAGTAGCGGGGGGGAGGACAGATACGCAGTATTTT. Its protein product is CSAVAGGRTDTQYF.

V and J are TRBV9 and TRBJ2-3; 12 bases are shared with TRBD2. Trimming removed 0 bases from V and 3 bases from J; junction bases left unmatched: 8. This CDR3 has 18 residues. Germline CDR1 and CDR2: SGDLS and YYNGEE. CDR3 nucleotides: TGTGCCAGCAGCGTAGACCCTGGGACTAGCGGGTTTACAGATACGCAGTATTTT. This encodes CASSVDPGTSGFTDTQYF. Full variable domain (outside the CDR3, taken from reference TRBV9 and TRBJ2-3): DSGVTQTPKHLITATGQRVTLRCSPRSGDLSVYWYQQSLDQGLQFLIQYYNGEERAKGNILERFSAQQFPDLHSELNLSSLELGDSALYFCASSVDPGTSGFTDTQYFGPGTRLTVL.

The chain uses TRBV29-1 and TRBJ2-3, with D possibly being TRBD1 or TRBD2 (5 bases each). V lost 1 base to trimming and J lost 2 bases, with 16 bases between them. This CDR3 has 16 residues. The germline V gene encodes CDR1 SQVTM and CDR2 ANQGSEA. In DNA form, the CDR3 reads TGCAGCGTTGAAGGTACAAGGGACGGTGCCACAGATACGCAGTATTTT. Its translation: CSVEGTRDGATDTQYF.

The J gene is TRBJ2-5, the V gene TRBV6-1; 7 bases align to TRBD1. Germline loops: CDR1 MNHNS, CDR2 SASEGT. The CDR3 totals 14 residues. Trimming cost V 6 bases and J 11 bases; bases outside gene matches: 15. The CDR3 region is CASRELGGFNEQYF. The CDR3 nucleotides are TGTGCCAGCAGAGAACTAGGGGGCTTCAATGAGCAGTACTTC.